The next 30 T cell receptor beta chains were all read from a single sample in a study of T cell responses to AZD1222 COVID-19 vaccine. Only in-frame clones appear in the TCRdb table, and some are missing; sequencing was by immunoSEQ multiplex PCR. This table has 97,000 or so clones, approximately 90% appearing once. The sequencing used peripheral blood, collected on day 0 of AZD1222 vaccination. These receptor sequences come from an adult in good health.

The gene calls are TRBV2 and TRBJ1-2; the D is unclear. The CDR3 is made up of 13 amino acids. The germline gives CDR1 SNHLY, CDR2 FYNNEI. Trimming shortened V by 4 bases and J by 9 bases, and 15 bases separated the two germline ends. Here the CDR3 DNA reads TGTGCCAGCAGTGGCGGGCAGTTCGTGAGCTACACCTTC. It translates to CASSGGQFVSYTF.

The chain employs TRBV6-2 or TRBV6-3 and TRBJ2-7; 8 bases map to TRBD2. Germline V gene sequence: CDR1 MNHEY, CDR2 SVGEGT. V lost 3 bases to trimming and J lost 7 bases; unmatched junction nucleotides: 14. The CDR3 is made up of 16 amino acids. For the CDR3, the DNA is TGTGCCAGCAGTTATGCGGGCGGGAGGAGCTTAGGGGAGCAGTACTTC. Amino acid sequence: CASSYAGGRSLGEQYF.

The rearrangement uses TRBV15 and TRBJ2-2; TRBD1 aligns across 7 bases. Germline V lookup: CDR1 LNHNV, CDR2 YYDKDF (reference sequence). Losses at the gene ends were 1 base for V and 0 bases for J; bases not matched to a gene: 2. The CDR3 length is 16 residues. The CDR3: CATSRVQGANTGELFF. CDR3 nucleotide sequence: TGTGCCACCAGCAGAGTGCAGGGGGCGAACACCGGGGAGCTGTTTTTT.

The genes are TRBV28 and TRBJ1-2; D is unresolved. The V end was cut by 5 bases, the J end by 1 base, with 11 bases between. Germline V gives CDR1 MDHEN, CDR2 SYDVKM. This CDR3 comprises 14 residues. Here the CDR3 DNA reads TGTGCCAGCAGTACAATCAAGATTAACTATGGCTACACCTTC. Its translation is CASSTIKINYGYTF.

The CDR3 sequence: CASSDSGGSYNEQFF. The CDR3 coding sequence is TGCGCCAGCAGCGATAGCGGGGGGTCCTACAATGAGCAGTTCTTC. V is TRBV5-1 and J is TRBJ2-1; 10 bases are a match to TRBD2. The CDR3 totals 15 residues. The junction had 2 bases not matched to a gene; V was cut back by 4 bases and J by 1 base. Germline V gene lookup returns CDR1 SGHRS and CDR2 YFSETQ.

The gene calls are TRBV2 and TRBJ2-3; 9 bases map to TRBD2. From germline, CDR1 is SNHLY and CDR2 FYNNEI. The V and J ends lost 5 bases and 3 bases, in that order; junction bases with no gene match: 9. This CDR3 is 16 amino acids long. CDR3 bases: TGTGCCAGCAGTATAGCGGGAGAGGTTGGGACAGATACGCAGTATTTT. Translating it yields CASSIAGEVGTDTQYF.

The gene calls are TRBV7-9 and TRBJ1-2; D call uncertain. Germline CDR1 SEHNR, CDR2 FQNEAQ (reference sequence). The CDR3 loop spans 15 amino acids. Trimming took 5 bases from V and 3 from J, leaving 16 bases between them. CDR3 nucleotide sequence: TGTGCCAGCAGCGATCCACCATGGAAAGACTATGGCTACACCTTC. It translates to CASSDPPWKDYGYTF.

Details on this clone: Relative to the germline gene, one junction end is altered; a read error may explain this. This rearrangement joins TRBV12-3 or TRBV12-4 to TRBJ1-5, with D perhaps matching TRBD1 (5 bases). The CDR3 runs 12 residues. CDR3 residues: CASSFNRDPRYF. CDR3 coding DNA: TGTGCCAGCAGTTTCAACCGGGACCCGCGGTATTTT.

The rearrangement uses TRBV11-1 and TRBJ2-5, with TRBD2 identical over 8 bases. The V gene's germline CDR1 is SGHAT and CDR2 FQDESV (reference sequence). Germline trimming cut 5 bases from V and 2 bases from J; bases unmatched to any gene: 10. CDR3 length: 16 residues. DNA of the CDR3: TGTGCCAGCAGCACGGGGGTAGTAGCGGGACAAGAGACCCAGTACTTC. This translates into CASSTGVVAGQETQYF.

V is TRBV18 and J is TRBJ1-1; D gene uncertain. Per the germline V gene, CDR1 is KGHSH and CDR2 is LQKENI. The V and J ends lost 6 bases and 1 base respectively, with 15 bases between them. CDR3 length: 15 amino acids. The CDR3 DNA reads as TGTGCCAGCTCCACCCGGGTGACGGAGAACACTGAAGCTTTCTTT. Encoded protein: CASSTRVTENTEAFF.

The J gene is TRBJ2-5, the V gene TRBV6-5, with TRBD1 identical over 7 bases. The CDR3 loop spans 14 amino acids. CDR1 and CDR2 (germline): MNHEY, SVGAGI. V dropped 2 bases and J dropped 5; count of bases not matched to a gene: 5. The CDR3 region is CASSYRGRMETQYF. In DNA form, the CDR3 reads TGTGCCAGCAGTTACAGGGGGCGCATGGAGACCCAGTACTTC.

V usage is TRBV28 and J usage is TRBJ2-7, with D perhaps given as TRBD1 or TRBD2 (5 bases each). V was pared by 3 bases and J by 5 bases, with 20 bases between. The V gene's germline CDR1 is MDHEN and CDR2 SYDVKM. The CDR3 spans 16 residues. CDR3 amino acids: CASSFHRTFRDHEQYF. For the CDR3, the DNA is TGTGCCAGCAGTTTCCACCGGACCTTCAGGGACCACGAGCAGTACTTC.

This chain joins TRBV4-1 and TRBJ2-1; no clear D. Germline CDR1 and CDR2: MGHRA and YSYEKL. Trimming shortened V by 0 bases and J by 0 bases, and 6 bases separated the two germline ends. There are 15 residues in the CDR3. The CDR3: CASSQDGYSYNEQFF. DNA of the CDR3: TGCGCCAGCAGCCAAGACGGCTACTCCTACAATGAGCAGTTCTTC.

In its sample, this clone was seen a few times. The chain combines TRBV28 with TRBJ2-1; TRBD2 is a possible D gene (7 bases). V gave up 6 bases and J gave up 4 bases, with 13 bases separating them. Per the germline V gene, CDR1 is MDHEN and CDR2 is SYDVKM. The CDR3 runs to 14 residues. The DNA of the CDR3 is TGTGCCAGCAGGAGGGGGGGGCTTTACAATGAGCAGTTCTTC. Protein sequence: CASRRGGLYNEQFF. Full variable domain (remainder filled in from reference TRBV28 and TRBJ2-1): DVKVTQSSRYLVKRTGEKVFLECVQDMDHENMFWYRQDPGLGLRLIYFSYDVKMKEKGDIPEGYSVSREKKERFSLILESASTNQTSMYLCASRRGGLYNEQFFGPGTRLTVL.

This clone was recorded only once. The chain couples TRBV5-1 to TRBJ1-4; no clear D. Deletions cut 2 bases from V and 4 bases from J, with 9 bases between. CDR1 and CDR2 (germline): SGHRS, YFSETQ. The CDR3 has 14 residues. CDR3 protein: CASSFRSDNEKLFF. The CDR3 DNA reads as TGCGCCAGCAGCTTCCGGAGCGATAATGAAAAACTGTTTTTT.

The chain uses TRBV6-5 and TRBJ2-5; D is unresolved. Germline CDR1 reads MNHEY; CDR2 reads SVGAGI. V gave up 7 bases and J gave up 1 base, with 10 bases separating them. The CDR3 has 13 residues. CDR3 sequence reads: CASTWQRQETQYF. The CDR3 region has the DNA TGTGCCAGCACGTGGCAACGCCAAGAGACCCAGTACTTC.

The chain links TRBV6-5 to TRBJ1-6; 7 bases agree with TRBD1. CDR1 and CDR2 (germline): MNHEY, SVGAGI. J was trimmed by 6 bases and V by 7 bases; bases with no gene match: 9. This CDR3 is built from 15 residues. The CDR3 coding sequence is TGTGCCAGCAAATTCTCGACAGGGCCTAATTCACCCCTCCACTTT. The encoded protein is CASKFSTGPNSPLHF.

The CDR3 nucleotides read TGTGCCAGCAGCCAAGTTACCACCGATACGCAGTATTTT. Its protein product is CASSQVTTDTQYF. The chain joins TRBV3-1 (or the pseudogene TRBV3-2) to TRBJ2-3, with D unresolved. Germline CDR1 and CDR2: LGHDT and YNNKEL (reference sequence). With 1 base removed from V and 6 bases from J, the gap between germline ends came to 8 bases. The CDR3 length is 13 residues.

The chain couples TRBV5-1 to TRBJ2-1; D possibly corresponds to TRBD2 (6 bases). V was trimmed by 4 bases and J by 6 bases, leaving 11 bases between them. The CDR3 totals 13 residues. From germline, CDR1 is SGHRS and CDR2 YFSETQ. CDR3 region: CASSGDWLNEQFF. As DNA, the CDR3 is TGCGCCAGCAGCGGGGACTGGCTCAATGAGCAGTTCTTC.

V gene TRBV19 combines with J gene TRBJ2-3; TRBD2 is a possible D gene (5 bases). V was cut by 3 bases and J by 0 bases, with 10 bases left in between. The germline CDR1 and CDR2 sequences are LNHDA and SQIVND (reference sequence). The CDR3 loop spans 15 amino acids. CDR3: CASSMGAVSTDTQYF. CDR3 DNA: TGTGCCAGTAGTATGGGAGCGGTTAGCACAGATACGCAGTATTTT.

The gene calls are TRBV4-2 and TRBJ1-2, with D tentatively TRBD1 (6 bases). The CDR3 is 14 amino acids. V was pared by 5 bases and J by 1 base, with 11 bases between. Germline V gene data show CDR1 as LGHNA and CDR2 as YNFKEQ. CDR3 nucleotides: TGTGCCAGCAGCTTTCACAGGGATAACTATGGCTACACCTTC. This encodes CASSFHRDNYGYTF.

This rearrangement joins TRBV19 to TRBJ1-5; 7 nucleotides match TRBD1. V lost 7 bases and J lost 6; bases outside the gene matches: 6. Germline CDR1 reads LNHDA; CDR2 reads SQIVND (reference sequence). CDR3 length equals 13 residues. In DNA form, the CDR3 reads TGTGCCAGTAACTTTCGACAGGGTCAGCCCCAGCATTTT. The encoded protein is CASNFRQGQPQHF.

In DNA, the CDR3 is TGTGCCAGTAGATGGCCAGGAGATAGCAATCAGCCCCAGCATTTT. This translates into CASRWPGDSNQPQHF. The rearrangement links TRBV19 to TRBJ1-5; unclear D gene. The CDR3 contains 15 residues. The V gene lost 6 bases and the J gene lost 0 bases, with 12 bases spanning the gap. Germline V gene sequence: CDR1 LNHDA, CDR2 SQIVND (reference sequence).

The chain has TRBV5-1 and TRBJ2-7, with TRBD2 matching over 11 bases. This CDR3 has 18 residues. V dropped 0 bases and J dropped 0; count of bases not matched to a gene: 8. Germline lookup yields CDR1 SGHRS and CDR2 YFSETQ. CDR3 nucleotide sequence: TGCGCCAGCAGCTTGGCCTACGGGACTAGCGGAAGCTCCTACGAGCAGTACTTC. It codes for CASSLAYGTSGSSYEQYF.

The V call is TRBV13, the J call TRBJ1-3, with 9 bases matching TRBD1. This CDR3 is built from 15 residues. V trimming: 1 base; J trimming: 5 bases; junction bases outside the gene matches: 3. The germline V gene encodes CDR1 PRHDT and CDR2 FYEKMQ (reference sequence). DNA for the CDR3: TGTGCCAGCAGCTTAGTCGGACAGGGGCGAAACACCATATATTTT. It specifies CASSLVGQGRNTIYF.

The J gene is TRBJ1-1, the V gene TRBV5-1; 9 bases match TRBD1. V dropped 4 bases and J dropped 0; count of bases not matched to a gene: 4. This CDR3 contains 15 residues. Germline loops: CDR1 SGHRS, CDR2 YFSETQ. The DNA of the CDR3 is TGCGCCAGCAGCCACGGACAGGGGATGAACACTGAAGCTTTCTTT. Translated, it gives CASSHGQGMNTEAFF.

V and J are TRBV11-2 and TRBJ1-2; D remains unclear. Trimming took 3 bases from V and 4 from J, leaving 18 bases between them. The CDR3 has 16 residues. Germline V gene lookup returns CDR1 SGHAT and CDR2 FQNNGV. The CDR3 DNA reads as TGTGCCAGCAGCTTTTATAATAGGACTCGAGGCTATGGCTACACCTTC. It is translated as CASSFYNRTRGYGYTF.

The V call is TRBV15, the J call TRBJ1-5, with TRBD1 matching over 7 bases. The CDR3 covers 14 residues. V was pared by 3 bases and J by 1 base, with 0 bases of the junction left unmatched. Germline CDR1 and CDR2: LNHNV and YYDKDF (reference sequence). DNA for the CDR3: TGTGCCACCAGCAGGGACAGGAGCAATCAGCCCCAGCATTTT. Encoded protein: CATSRDRSNQPQHF.

The rearrangement uses TRBV5-1 and TRBJ1-4, with no clear D. The ends were cut back, 4 bases at V and 4 bases at J, with 14 bases in the middle. The V gene's germline CDR1 is SGHRS and CDR2 YFSETQ. The CDR3 sequence is 15 residues long. The chain's CDR3 is CASSEAVGLNEKLFF. The CDR3 DNA reads TGCGCCAGCAGCGAGGCGGTGGGTCTTAATGAAAAACTGTTTTTT.

The rearrangement links TRBV9 to TRBJ2-7; D not resolved. CDR3 length equals 14 residues. Deletions cut 3 bases from V and 0 bases from J, with 10 bases between. Germline V gene lookup returns CDR1 SGDLS and CDR2 YYNGEE. The chain's CDR3 is CASSAYTSSYEQYF. DNA of the CDR3: TGTGCCAGCAGCGCATACACCAGCTCCTACGAGCAGTACTTC.